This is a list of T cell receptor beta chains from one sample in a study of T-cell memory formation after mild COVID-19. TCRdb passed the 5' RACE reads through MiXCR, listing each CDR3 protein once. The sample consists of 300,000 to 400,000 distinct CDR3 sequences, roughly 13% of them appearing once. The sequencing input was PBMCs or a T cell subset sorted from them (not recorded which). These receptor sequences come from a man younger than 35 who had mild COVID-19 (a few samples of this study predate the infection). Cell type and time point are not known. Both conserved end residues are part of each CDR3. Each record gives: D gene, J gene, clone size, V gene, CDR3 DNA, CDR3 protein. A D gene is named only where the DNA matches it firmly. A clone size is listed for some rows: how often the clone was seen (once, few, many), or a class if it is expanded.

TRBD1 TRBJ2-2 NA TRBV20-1 TGCAGTGCGGGCGGACAGGGATGGGGCGGGGAGCTGTTTTTT CSAGGQGWGGELFF
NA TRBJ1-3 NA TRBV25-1 TGTGCCAGCCGTGTAGACAGTTATTTCTCTGGAAACACCATATATTTT CASRVDSYFSGNTIYF
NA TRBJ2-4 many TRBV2 TGTGCCAGCAGTGGCACACCCCGGGGGAGCAAAAACATTCAGTACTTC CASSGTPRGSKNIQYF
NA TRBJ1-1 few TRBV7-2 TGTGCCAGCAGTCTAAGGGGATTTGAGGGGACTGAAGCTTTCTTT CASSLRGFEGTEAFF
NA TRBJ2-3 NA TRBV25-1 TGTGCCAGCAGGGACTATCTTGGCACAGATACGCAGTATTTT CASRDYLGTDTQYF
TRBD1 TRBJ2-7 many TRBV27 TGTGCCAGCAGTCGACAGGGGGCCAGGTACGAGCAGTACTTC CASSRQGARYEQYF
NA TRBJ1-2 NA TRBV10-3 TGTGCCATCAGTGAGTCGGAGGGACCTAACTATGGCTACACCTTC CAISESEGPNYGYTF
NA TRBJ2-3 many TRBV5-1 TGCGCCAGCAGCTCCGCCGGGATGAGCACAGATACGCAGTATTTT CASSSAGMSTDTQYF
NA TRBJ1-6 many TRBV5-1 TGCGCCAGCAGCCCGGGACGGAATTCACCCCTCCACTTT CASSPGRNSPLHF
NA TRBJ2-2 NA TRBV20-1 TGCAGTGCTAGAGATGGCGGAACGGGCACCGGGGAGCTGTTTTTT CSARDGGTGTGELFF
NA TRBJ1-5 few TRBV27 TGTGCCAGCAGTTGGGGCAGCGGGCCCAATCAGCCCCAGCATTTT CASSWGSGPNQPQHF
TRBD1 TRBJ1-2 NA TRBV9 TGTGCCAGCAGCGTAGGGGGGACAGGGTCGAAGTATGGCTACACCTTC CASSVGGTGSKYGYTF
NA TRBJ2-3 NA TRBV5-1 TGCGCCAGCAGCTTGTACAGATCTAGCACAGATACGCAGTATTTT CASSLYRSSTDTQYF
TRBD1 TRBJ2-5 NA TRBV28 TGTGCCAGCAGGGCCTTTGGGACAGAACAAGAGACCCAGTACTTC CASRAFGTEQETQYF
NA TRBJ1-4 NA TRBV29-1 TGCAGCGTTGATAGCCCGGATCGTATCGAAAAACTGTTTTTT CSVDSPDRIEKLFF
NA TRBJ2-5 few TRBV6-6 TGTGCCAGCAAAGGGAAAATGGGAGAGACCCAGTACTTC CASKGKMGETQYF
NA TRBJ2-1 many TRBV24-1 TGTGCCACCAGTGATGGAGGGGGGTATGAGCAGTTCTTC CATSDGGGYEQFF
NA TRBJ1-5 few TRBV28 TGTGCCAGCAGCGAAAGTAATCAGCCCCAGCATTTT CASSESNQPQHF
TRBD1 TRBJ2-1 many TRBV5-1 TGCGCCAGCAGCCCGGACAGGGTTCGGGAGCAGTTCTTC CASSPDRVREQFF
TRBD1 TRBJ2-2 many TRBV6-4 TGTGCCAGCAGCGAAACCCCCGGACAGGGATCCGGGGAGCTGTTTTTT CASSETPGQGSGELFF
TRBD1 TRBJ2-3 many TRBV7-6 TGTGCCAGCAGCGTAGGGGGACAGGGGATTGATACGCAGTATTTT CASSVGGQGIDTQYF
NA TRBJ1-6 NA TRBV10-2 TGCGCCAGCAGTGAGCCAGTAAGCTCCTATAATTCACCCCTCCACTTT CASSEPVSSYNSPLHF
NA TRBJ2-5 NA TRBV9 TGTGCCAGCAGCGAGGGGGGGGTCGATGAGACCCAGTACTTC CASSEGGVDETQYF
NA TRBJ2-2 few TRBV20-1 TGCAGTGCTAGACCAAGGACGCGATCCGCCACCGGGGAGCTGTTTTTT CSARPRTRSATGELFF
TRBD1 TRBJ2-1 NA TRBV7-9 TGTGCCAGCAGCTTAGCGGACAGGGTCGGACTGGAGCAGTTCTTC CASSLADRVGLEQFF
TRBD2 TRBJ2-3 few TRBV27 TGTGCCAGCAGTTTATTGAACCCTAGCGGGGGTACAGATACGCAGTATTTT CASSLLNPSGGTDTQYF
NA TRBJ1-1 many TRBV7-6 TGTGCCAGCAGCTTAACGGTCATAACTGAAGCTTTCTTT CASSLTVITEAFF
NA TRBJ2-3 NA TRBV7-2 TGTGCCAGCAGCTCCTTTAGTAGCACAGATACGCAGTATTTT CASSSFSSTDTQYF
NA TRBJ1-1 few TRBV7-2 TGTGCCAGCAGCCCAGCGAGGGGCAGGTCCACTGAAGCTTTCTTT CASSPARGRSTEAFF
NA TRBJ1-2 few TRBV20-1 TGCAGTACCCCCCGCAGGGCGGGGGATGGCTACACCTTC CSTPRRAGDGYTF
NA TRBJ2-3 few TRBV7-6 TGTGCCAGCAGCTTAGGAGGGGTTATGGGGGGACCGCGCCGCACAGATACGCAGTATTTT CASSLGGVMGGPRRTDTQYF
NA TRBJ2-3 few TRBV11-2 TGTGCCAGCAGCCGTAGCTGGGGGTCTAGCACAGATACGCAGTATTTT CASSRSWGSSTDTQYF
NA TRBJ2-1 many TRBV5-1 TGCGCCAGCAGAATAGGAGTAGAGCAGTTCTTC CASRIGVEQFF
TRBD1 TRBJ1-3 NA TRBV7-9 TGTGCCAGCTCTTCAGGACAGGACGTCTCTGGAAACACCATATATTTT CASSSGQDVSGNTIYF
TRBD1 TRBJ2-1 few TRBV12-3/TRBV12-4 TGTGCCAGCAACAAGGGGGCAGACCAGTTCTTC CASNKGADQFF
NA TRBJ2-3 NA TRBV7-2 TGTGCCAGCAGCTTGTCGGACTATGGCGGGGACACAGATACGCAGTATTTT CASSLSDYGGDTDTQYF
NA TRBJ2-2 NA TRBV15 TGTGCCACCACAGCAGCCCGGGGGGCCATAACCGGGGAGCTGTTTTTT CATTAARGAITGELFF
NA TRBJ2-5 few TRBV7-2 TGTGCCAGCAGTCATAAGGCAGGAGTTCAAGAGACCCAGTACTTC CASSHKAGVQETQYF
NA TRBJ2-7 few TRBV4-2 TGTGCCAGCAGCCAAGATCAGGGGGGTCAGACAGTCTCCTACGAGCAGTACTTC CASSQDQGGQTVSYEQYF
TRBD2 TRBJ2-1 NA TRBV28 TGTGCCGTAGGGGGGCTAGCGGGGGTGAATGAGCAGTTCTTC CAVGGLAGVNEQFF
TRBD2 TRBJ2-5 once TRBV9 TGTGCCAGCAGCGTCGGCAGCGGGGGGCGATTCGAGGAGACCCAGTACTTC CASSVGSGGRFEETQYF